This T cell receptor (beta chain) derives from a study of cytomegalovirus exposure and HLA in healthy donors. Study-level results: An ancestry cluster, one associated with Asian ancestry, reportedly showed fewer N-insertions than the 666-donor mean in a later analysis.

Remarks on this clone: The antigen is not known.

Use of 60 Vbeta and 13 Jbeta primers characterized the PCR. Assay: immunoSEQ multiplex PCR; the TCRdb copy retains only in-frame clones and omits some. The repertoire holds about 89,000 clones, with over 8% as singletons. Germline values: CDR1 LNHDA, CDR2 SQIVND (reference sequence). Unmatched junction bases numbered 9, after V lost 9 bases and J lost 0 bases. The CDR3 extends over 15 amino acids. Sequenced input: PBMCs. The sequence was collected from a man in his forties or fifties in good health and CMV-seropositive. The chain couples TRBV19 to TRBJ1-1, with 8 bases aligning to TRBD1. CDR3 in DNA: TGTGCCAGCACCCCAGGGGGCCGGATGAACACTGAAGCTTTCTTT. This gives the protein CASTPGGRMNTEAFF.